These 21 T cell receptor beta chains were sequenced from one sample in a study of CXCR3-negative and CXCR3-positive naive CD8 T cells (dated by TCRdb to between 2019 and 2020). Sequencing instrument: NextSeq 550. The Human TCR Profiling Kit (MiLaboratory) was used to prepare UMI-labeled 5' RACE TRB cDNA libraries. The reads underwent TCRdb reprocessing, giving one record for each CDR3 protein sequence and no DNA. The sample table on file contains tens of thousands of distinct CDR3 sequences. 10% to 13% of the sample is held by the ten biggest clonotypes. Sequencing used memory CD8+ T cells from blood. What the cell subset or site label conveys for this sample: conventional CD8+ memory T cells (TMEM), sorted as controls. The receptors shown here come from a human donor in good health. Some clones in this sample may be carry-over from other donors' samples.

The chain uses TRBV25-1 and TRBJ1-6. Germline CDR1 reads MGHDK; CDR2 reads SYGVNS. The CDR3 covers 15 residues. The CDR3 spells CASSYTSSYNSPLHF. The complete variable domain, with remaining parts taken from reference TRBV25-1 and TRBJ1-6, reads EADIYQTPRYLVIGTGKKITLECSQTMGHDKMYWYQQDPGMELHLIHYSYGVNSTEKGDLSSESTVSRIRTEHFPLTLESARPSHTSQYLCASSYTSSYNSPLHFGNGTRLTVT.

The chain is built from TRBV6-4 and TRBJ2-1; no DNA is available, so the TRBD2 call from TCRdb remains unchecked. CDR1 is MRHNA, CDR2 SNTAGT, per germline. The CDR3 covers 15 residues. The CDR3 sequence: CASSDGGGLVSEQFF.

The chain has TRBV4-2 and TRBJ1-1. Germline loops: CDR1 LGHNA, CDR2 YNFKEQ. This CDR3 has 15 amino acids. CDR3 amino acids: CASSQDLGGSTEAFF.

The V call is TRBV19, the J call TRBJ2-7. The CDR3 loop spans 13 amino acids. Germline V gene sequence: CDR1 LNHDA, CDR2 SQIVND (reference sequence). CDR3 sequence: CASSWSRDYEQYF.

The chain recombines TRBV29-1 with TRBJ2-7; TCRdb picks TRBD1, but there is no DNA to check that call. The CDR3 runs 16 residues. Germline CDR1 is SQVTM and CDR2 is ANQGSEA. CDR3 protein: CSVEGETGLFPYEQYF.

The chain links TRBV4-3 to TRBJ2-7. The CDR3 spans 15 residues. In germline, CDR1 is LGHNA, CDR2 YSLEER. CDR3 residues: CASSQDRTNLYEQYF.

The CDR3 protein is CATSRLRGGLDTQYF. This chain uses TRBV15 with TRBJ2-3; the D call from TCRdb, TRBD2, cannot be confirmed without DNA. Germline V lookup: CDR1 LNHNV, CDR2 YYDKDF (reference sequence). CDR3 size: 15 residues.

J is TRBJ2-7 and V is TRBV6-2 or TRBV6-3. Germline CDR1 reads MNHEY; CDR2 reads SVGEGT. The CDR3 consists of 15 residues. The CDR3 protein is CASSPRGTDLFGGYF.

This chain links TRBV20-1 with TRBJ1-2; TCRdb selects TRBD1, and the lack of DNA leaves this call unchecked. This CDR3 is 13 amino acids long. Germline V gives CDR1 DFQATT, CDR2 SNEGSKA (reference sequence). The CDR3 is CRATDGNNYGYTF.

The chain recombines TRBV29-1 with TRBJ1-1. Germline V gives CDR1 SQVTM, CDR2 ANQGSEA. The length of the CDR3 is 11 residues. The CDR3 loop is CSVSRETEAFF. The full variable domain, with the rest looked up from reference TRBV29-1 and TRBJ1-1, is SAVISQKPSRDICQRGTSLTIQCQVDSQVTMMFWYRQQPGQSLTLIATANQGSEATYESGFVIDKFPISRPNLTFSTLTVSNMSPEDSSIYLCSVSRETEAFFGQGTRLTVV.

The chain combines TRBV15 with TRBJ1-4; there is no DNA to check the TCRdb D call of TRBD1. Germline assignment: CDR1 LNHNV and CDR2 YYDKDF (reference sequence). The CDR3 runs 14 residues. The CDR3 reads CATSSGGGDEKLCF.

The rearrangement uses TRBV5-4 and TRBJ2-3; the D call from TCRdb, TRBD2, cannot be confirmed without DNA. The CDR3 extends over 16 amino acids. CDR1 is SGHNT and CDR2 is YYREEE in the germline V gene (reference sequence). CDR3 in amino acids: CASSPDGGGAADTQYF.

This rearrangement joins TRBV25-1 to TRBJ2-1. The length of the CDR3 is 13 residues. The V gene's germline CDR1 is MGHDK and CDR2 SYGVNS. The CDR3: CASSTTAYNEQFF. Looking up the rest from reference TRBV25-1 and TRBJ2-1 gives the full variable domain: EADIYQTPRYLVIGTGKKITLECSQTMGHDKMYWYQQDPGMELHLIHYSYGVNSTEKGDLSSESTVSRIRTEHFPLTLESARPSHTSQYLCASSTTAYNEQFFGPGTRLTVL.

This chain links TRBV7-9 with TRBJ2-1; TCRdb's D call, TRBD2, is unchecked because there is no DNA. The CDR3 is 13 amino acids. Looked up from germline, CDR1 is SEHNR and CDR2 is FQNEAQ (reference sequence). CDR3 in amino acids: CASSPGAFNEQFF. Full variable domain (rest looked up from reference TRBV7-9 and TRBJ2-1): DTGVSQNPRHKITKRGQNVTFRCDPISEHNRLYWYRQTLGQGPEFLTYFQNEAQLEKSRLLSDRFSAERPKGSFSTLEIQRTEQGDSAMYLCASSPGAFNEQFFGPGTRLTVL.

V gene TRBV10-3 combines with J gene TRBJ2-7; TCRdb selects TRBD1, and the lack of DNA leaves this call unchecked. The CDR3 spans 14 residues. From germline, CDR1 is ENHRY and CDR2 SYGVKD. CDR3 region: CAIRVTGAIYEQYF.

The chain carries TRBV7-9 and TRBJ1-4. The germline CDR1 and CDR2 sequences are SEHNR and FQNEAQ (reference sequence). This CDR3 spans 18 amino acids. CDR3 protein: CASSFHSPGTATNEKLFF.

The chain recombines TRBV29-1 with TRBJ2-7; TCRdb picks TRBD1, but there is no DNA to check that call. This CDR3 is 13 amino acids long. CDR1 and CDR2 (germline): SQVTM, ANQGSEA. The CDR3 reads CSATWTGGGEQYF.

This clonotype shows up as medium-sized by frequency. The chain has TRBV5-1 and TRBJ2-7; TCRdb's assignment of TRBD1 cannot be checked, as there is no DNA. CDR3 length equals 14 residues. Germline assignment: CDR1 SGHRS and CDR2 YFSETQ. CDR3 region: CASSPAGTGYEQYF.

CDR3 sequence reads: CASSQVAGGPYEQYF. The rearrangement links TRBV14 to TRBJ2-7; the D call of TRBD2 rests on TCRdb alone, since no DNA is present to check it. The CDR3 totals 15 residues. Germline V gene sequence: CDR1 SGHDN, CDR2 FVKESK.

This CDR3 is CSVEEIGRGLYEQYF. The V and J genes are TRBV29-1 and TRBJ2-7; with no DNA, the TCRdb D assignment of TRBD1 cannot be verified. Germline V gene sequence: CDR1 SQVTM, CDR2 ANQGSEA. The length of the CDR3 is 15 residues.

The chain has TRBV12-3 or TRBV12-4 and TRBJ1-5; TCRdb selects TRBD1, and the lack of DNA leaves this call unchecked. CDR3 length: 16 residues. The CDR3 reads CASSLGQGALNQPQHF.